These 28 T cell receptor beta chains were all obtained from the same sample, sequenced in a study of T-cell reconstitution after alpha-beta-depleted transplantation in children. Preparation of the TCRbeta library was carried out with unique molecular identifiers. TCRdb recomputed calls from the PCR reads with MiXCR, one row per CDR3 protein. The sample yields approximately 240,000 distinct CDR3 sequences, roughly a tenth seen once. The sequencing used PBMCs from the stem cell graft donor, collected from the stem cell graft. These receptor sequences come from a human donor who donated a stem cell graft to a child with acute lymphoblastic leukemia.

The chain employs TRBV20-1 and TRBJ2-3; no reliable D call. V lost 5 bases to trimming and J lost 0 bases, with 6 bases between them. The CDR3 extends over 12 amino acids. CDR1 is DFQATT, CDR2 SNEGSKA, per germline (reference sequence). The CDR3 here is CSALGSTDTQYF. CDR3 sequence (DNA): TGCAGTGCTCTCGGGAGCACAGATACGCAGTATTTT.

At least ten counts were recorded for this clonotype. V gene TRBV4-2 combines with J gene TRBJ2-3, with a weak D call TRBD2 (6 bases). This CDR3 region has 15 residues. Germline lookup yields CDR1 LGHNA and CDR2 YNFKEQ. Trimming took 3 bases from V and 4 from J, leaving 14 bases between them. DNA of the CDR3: TGTGCCAGCAGCCAGAAGGTACCGGGGGCAGATACGCAGTATTTT. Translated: CASSQKVPGADTQYF.

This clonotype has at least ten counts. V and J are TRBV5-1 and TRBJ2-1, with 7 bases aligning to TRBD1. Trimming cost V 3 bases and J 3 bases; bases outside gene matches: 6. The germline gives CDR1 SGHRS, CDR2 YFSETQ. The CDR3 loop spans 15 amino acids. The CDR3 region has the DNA TGCGCCAGCAGCTACGGACAGGCCGTCTACAATGAGCAGTTCTTC. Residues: CASSYGQAVYNEQFF.

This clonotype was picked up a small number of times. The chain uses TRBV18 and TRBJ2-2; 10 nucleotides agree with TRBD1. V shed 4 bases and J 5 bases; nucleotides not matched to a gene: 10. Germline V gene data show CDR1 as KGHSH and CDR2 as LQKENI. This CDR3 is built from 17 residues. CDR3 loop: CASSRAGTGVWTGELFF. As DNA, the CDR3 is TGTGCCAGCTCACGTGCCGGGACAGGGGTTTGGACCGGGGAGCTGTTTTTT.

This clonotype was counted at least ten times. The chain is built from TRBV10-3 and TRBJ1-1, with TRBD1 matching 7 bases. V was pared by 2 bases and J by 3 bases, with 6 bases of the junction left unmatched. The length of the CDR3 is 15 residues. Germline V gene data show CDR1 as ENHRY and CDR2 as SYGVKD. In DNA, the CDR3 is TGTGCCATCAGTGAGGGGGACAGTGGACACACTGAAGCTTTCTTT. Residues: CAISEGDSGHTEAFF.

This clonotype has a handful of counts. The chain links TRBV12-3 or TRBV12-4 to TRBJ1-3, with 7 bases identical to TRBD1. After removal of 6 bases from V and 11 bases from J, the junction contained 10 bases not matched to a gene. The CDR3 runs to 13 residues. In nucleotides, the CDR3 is TGTGCCAGCAGGCCTCAGGGGGGGGCTTCCATATATTTT. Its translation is CASRPQGGASIYF.

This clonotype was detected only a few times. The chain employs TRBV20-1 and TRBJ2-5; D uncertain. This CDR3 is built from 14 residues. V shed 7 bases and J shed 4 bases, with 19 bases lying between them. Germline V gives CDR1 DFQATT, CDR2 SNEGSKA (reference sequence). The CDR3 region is CSVATPASRETQYF. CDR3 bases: TGCAGTGTCGCGACGCCGGCCAGTAGAGAGACCCAGTACTTC.

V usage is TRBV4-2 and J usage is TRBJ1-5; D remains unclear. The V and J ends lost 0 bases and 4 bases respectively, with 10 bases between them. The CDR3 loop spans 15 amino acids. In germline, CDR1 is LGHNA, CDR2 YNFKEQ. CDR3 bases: TGTGCCAGCAGCCAAGAACAAGTAGCAAATCAGCCCCAGCATTTT. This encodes CASSQEQVANQPQHF.

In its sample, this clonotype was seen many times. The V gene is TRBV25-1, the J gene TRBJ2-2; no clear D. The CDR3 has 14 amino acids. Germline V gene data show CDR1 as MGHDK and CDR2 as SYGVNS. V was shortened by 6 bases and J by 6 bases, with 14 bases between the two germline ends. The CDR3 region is CASSDVQSPGELFF. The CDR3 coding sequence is TGTGCCAGCAGCGATGTCCAGAGCCCCGGGGAGCTGTTTTTT.

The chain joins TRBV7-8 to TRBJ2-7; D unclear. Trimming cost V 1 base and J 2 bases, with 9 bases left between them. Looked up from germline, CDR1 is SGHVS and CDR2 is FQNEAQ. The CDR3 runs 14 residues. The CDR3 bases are TGTGCCAGCAGCTTAGGACTTATGGCCTACGAGCAGTACTTC. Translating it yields CASSLGLMAYEQYF.

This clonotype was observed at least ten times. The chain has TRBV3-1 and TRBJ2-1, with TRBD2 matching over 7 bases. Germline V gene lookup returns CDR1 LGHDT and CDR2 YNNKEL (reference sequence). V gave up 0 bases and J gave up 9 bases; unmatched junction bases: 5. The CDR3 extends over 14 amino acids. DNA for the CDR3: TGTGCCAGCAGCCAAGATGGGAGGGGTTCTGAGCAGTTCTTC. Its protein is CASSQDGRGSEQFF.

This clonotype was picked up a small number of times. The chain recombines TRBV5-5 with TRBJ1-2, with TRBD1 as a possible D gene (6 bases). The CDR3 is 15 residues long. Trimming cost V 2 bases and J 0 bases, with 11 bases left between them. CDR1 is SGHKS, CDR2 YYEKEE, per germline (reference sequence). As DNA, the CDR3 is TGTGCCAGCAGCTTACAGGGCCAAGCTAACTATGGCTACACCTTC. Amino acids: CASSLQGQANYGYTF.

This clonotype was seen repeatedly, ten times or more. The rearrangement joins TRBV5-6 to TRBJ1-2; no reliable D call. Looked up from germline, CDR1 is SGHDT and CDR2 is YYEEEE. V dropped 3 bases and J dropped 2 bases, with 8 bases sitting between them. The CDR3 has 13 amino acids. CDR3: CASSSDGNYGYTF. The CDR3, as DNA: TGTGCCAGCAGCTCGGATGGGAACTATGGCTACACCTTC.

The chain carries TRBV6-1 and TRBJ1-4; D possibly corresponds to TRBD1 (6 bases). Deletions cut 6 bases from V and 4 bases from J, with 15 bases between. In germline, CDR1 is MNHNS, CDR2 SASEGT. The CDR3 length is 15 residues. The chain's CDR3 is CASREQGVHNEKLFF. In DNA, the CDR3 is TGTGCCAGCAGGGAACAGGGCGTACATAATGAAAAACTGTTTTTT.

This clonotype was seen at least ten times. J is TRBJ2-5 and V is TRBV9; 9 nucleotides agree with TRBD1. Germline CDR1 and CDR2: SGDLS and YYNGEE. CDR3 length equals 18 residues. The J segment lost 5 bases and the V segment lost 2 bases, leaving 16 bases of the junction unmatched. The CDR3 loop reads CASSVTSGRDRVFETQYF. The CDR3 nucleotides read TGTGCCAGCAGCGTCACCTCCGGCCGGGACAGGGTTTTTGAGACCCAGTACTTC.

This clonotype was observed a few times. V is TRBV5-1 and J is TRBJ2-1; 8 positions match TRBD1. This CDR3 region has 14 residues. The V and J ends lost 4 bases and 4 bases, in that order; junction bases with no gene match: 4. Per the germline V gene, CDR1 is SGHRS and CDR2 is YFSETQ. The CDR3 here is CASSQTGVYNEQFF. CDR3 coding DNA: TGCGCCAGCAGCCAGACAGGGGTGTACAATGAGCAGTTCTTC.

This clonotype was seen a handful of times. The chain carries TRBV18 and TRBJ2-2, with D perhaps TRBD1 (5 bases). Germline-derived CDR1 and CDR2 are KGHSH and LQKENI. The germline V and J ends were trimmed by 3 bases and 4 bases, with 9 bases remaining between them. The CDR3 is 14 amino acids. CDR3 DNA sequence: TGTGCCAGCTCACCCATTCAGGGCACCGGGGAGCTGTTTTTT. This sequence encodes CASSPIQGTGELFF.

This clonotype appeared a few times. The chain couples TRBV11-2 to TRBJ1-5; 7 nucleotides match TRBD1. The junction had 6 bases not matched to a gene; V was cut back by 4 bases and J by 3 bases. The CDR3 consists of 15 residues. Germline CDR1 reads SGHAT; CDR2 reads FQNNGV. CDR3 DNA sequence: TGTGCCAGCAGCTCTCTTAGGGGGCACAATCAGCCCCAGCATTTT. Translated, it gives CASSSLRGHNQPQHF. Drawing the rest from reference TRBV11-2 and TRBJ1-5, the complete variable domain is EAGVAQSPRYKIIEKRQSVAFWCNPISGHATLYWYQQILGQGPKLLIQFQNNGVVDDSQLPKDRFSAERLKGVDSTLKIQPAKLEDSAVYLCASSSLRGHNQPQHFGDGTRLSIL.

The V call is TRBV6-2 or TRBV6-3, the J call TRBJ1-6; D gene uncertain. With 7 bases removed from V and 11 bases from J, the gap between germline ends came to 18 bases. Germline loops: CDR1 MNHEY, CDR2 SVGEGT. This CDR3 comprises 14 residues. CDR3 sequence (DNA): TGTGCCAGCACGCCAGGTCTCCGCATGACACCCCTCCACTTT. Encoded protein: CASTPGLRMTPLHF.

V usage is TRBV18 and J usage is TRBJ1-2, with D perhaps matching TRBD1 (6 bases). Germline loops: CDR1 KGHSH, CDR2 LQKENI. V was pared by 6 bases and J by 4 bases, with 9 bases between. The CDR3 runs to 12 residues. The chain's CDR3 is CASSPGVYGYTF. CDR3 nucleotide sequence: TGTGCCAGCTCCCCAGGGGTCTATGGCTACACCTTC.

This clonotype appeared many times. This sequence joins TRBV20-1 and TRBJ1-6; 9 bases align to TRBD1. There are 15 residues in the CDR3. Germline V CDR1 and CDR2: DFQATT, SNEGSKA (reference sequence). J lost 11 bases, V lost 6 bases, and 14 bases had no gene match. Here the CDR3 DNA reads TGCAGTGCAACAAGGACAGGGGATTCGGCCGCACCCCTCCACTTT. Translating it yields CSATRTGDSAAPLHF.

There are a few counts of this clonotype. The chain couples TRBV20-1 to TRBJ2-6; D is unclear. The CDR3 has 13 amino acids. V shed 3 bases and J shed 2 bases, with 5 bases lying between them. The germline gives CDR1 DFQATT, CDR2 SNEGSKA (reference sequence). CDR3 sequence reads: CSARQPGANVLTF. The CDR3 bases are TGCAGTGCTAGGCAGCCTGGGGCCAACGTCCTGACTTTC.

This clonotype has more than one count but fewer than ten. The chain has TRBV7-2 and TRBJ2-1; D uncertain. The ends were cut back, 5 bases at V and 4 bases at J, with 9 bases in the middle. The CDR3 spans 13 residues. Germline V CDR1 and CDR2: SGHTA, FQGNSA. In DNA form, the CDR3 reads TGTGCCAGCAGCACAGCACCATACAATGAGCAGTTCTTC. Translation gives CASSTAPYNEQFF.

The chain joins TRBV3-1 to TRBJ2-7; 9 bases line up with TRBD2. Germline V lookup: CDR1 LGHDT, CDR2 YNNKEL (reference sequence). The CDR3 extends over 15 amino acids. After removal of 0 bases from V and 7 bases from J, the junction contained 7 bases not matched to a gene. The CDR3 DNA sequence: TGTGCCAGCAGCCAAGACTTGGCGGGGGGGCGGGAGCAGTACTTC. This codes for CASSQDLAGGREQYF.

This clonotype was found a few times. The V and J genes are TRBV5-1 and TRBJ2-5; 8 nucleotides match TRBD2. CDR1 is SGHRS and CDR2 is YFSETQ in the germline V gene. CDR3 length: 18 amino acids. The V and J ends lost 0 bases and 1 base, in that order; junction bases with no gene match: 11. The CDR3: CASSLAGRGALLQETQYF. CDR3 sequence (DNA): TGCGCCAGCAGCTTGGCCGGGCGGGGGGCATTGCTCCAAGAGACCCAGTACTTC.

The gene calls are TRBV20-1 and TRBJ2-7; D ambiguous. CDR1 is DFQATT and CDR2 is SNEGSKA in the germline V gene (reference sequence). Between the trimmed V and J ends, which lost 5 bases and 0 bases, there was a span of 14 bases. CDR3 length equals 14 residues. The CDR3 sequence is CSASRPMGSYEQYF. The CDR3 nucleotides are TGCAGTGCTTCACGACCGATGGGCTCCTACGAGCAGTACTTC.

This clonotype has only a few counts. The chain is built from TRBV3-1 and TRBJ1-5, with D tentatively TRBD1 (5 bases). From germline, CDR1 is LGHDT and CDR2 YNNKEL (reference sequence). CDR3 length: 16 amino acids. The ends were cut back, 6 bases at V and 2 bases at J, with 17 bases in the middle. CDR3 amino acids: CASSRGAPGGNQPQHF. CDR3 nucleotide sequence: TGTGCCAGCAGTCGCGGGGCCCCGGGGGGCAATCAGCCCCAGCATTTT.

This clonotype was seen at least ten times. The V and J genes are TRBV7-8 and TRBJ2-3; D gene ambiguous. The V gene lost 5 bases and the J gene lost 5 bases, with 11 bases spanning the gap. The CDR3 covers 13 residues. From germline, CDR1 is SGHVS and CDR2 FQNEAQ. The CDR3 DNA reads TGTGCCAGCAGCAGCGCTTTTAGAGATACGCAGTATTTT. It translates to CASSSAFRDTQYF.